The clone carrying this TCR beta chain turned up a few times. TCRdb ran MiXCR on the 5' RACE reads and lists one entry per CDR3 protein. The sample records over 60,000 distinct CDR3 sequences, under 15% being singletons. In germline, CDR1 is MNHNS, CDR2 SASEGT. Germline trimming cut 6 bases from V and 1 base from J; bases unmatched to any gene: 6. CDR3 size: 15 residues. This record belongs to a study of early T cells in non-severe SARS-CoV-2 infection. Study summary: RNA in bulk from unsorted whole blood was sequenced, and chains were unpaired.

This receptor was taken from an adult who was a healthcare worker with PCR-confirmed SARS-CoV-2 infection or an uninfected control (not recorded which). This chain links TRBV6-1 with TRBJ2-7; TRBD2 aligns across 10 bases. The sequences come from whole blood, collected at baseline. DNA of the CDR3: TGTGCCAGCAGCGCCTCACTAGCGGGGTCCTACGAGCAGTACTTC. Translated: CASSASLAGSYEQYF.